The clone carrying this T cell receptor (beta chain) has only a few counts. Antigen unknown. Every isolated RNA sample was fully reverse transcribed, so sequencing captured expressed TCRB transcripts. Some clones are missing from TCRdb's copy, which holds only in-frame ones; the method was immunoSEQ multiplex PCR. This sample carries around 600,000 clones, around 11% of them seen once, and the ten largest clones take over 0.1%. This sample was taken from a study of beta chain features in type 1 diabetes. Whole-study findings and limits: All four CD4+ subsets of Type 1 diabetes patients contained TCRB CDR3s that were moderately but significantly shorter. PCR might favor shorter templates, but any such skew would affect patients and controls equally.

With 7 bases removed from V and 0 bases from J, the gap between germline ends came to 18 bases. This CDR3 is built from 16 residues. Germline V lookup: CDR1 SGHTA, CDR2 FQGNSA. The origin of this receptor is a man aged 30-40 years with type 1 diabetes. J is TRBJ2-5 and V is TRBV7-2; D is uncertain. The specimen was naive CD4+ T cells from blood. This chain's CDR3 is CASTQWVYLHQETQYF. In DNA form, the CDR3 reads TGTGCCAGCACCCAGTGGGTCTACCTCCACCAAGAGACCCAGTACTTC.